One T cell receptor beta chain is described in this entry. This clone was recorded many times. The clone's antigen remains unknown. No per-base quality is available; no much larger clone lies one base away. The method was PCR. These reads were obtained on an Illumina HiSeq 4000. High-throughput sequencing was used to profile the TCR beta-chain CDR3 region of every patient. On the authors' methods: A classifier to discriminate distant-metastatic papillary thyroid cancer patients was built from CDR3 differences across clinicopathological groups. The Shannon index was used to measure repertoire diversity, and the Morisita-Horn index was used to measure how similar tumor and blood repertoires were. TCRdb reran the public reads through fastp at Q25 and MiXCR, keeping productive beta chains. The V and J calls come from TCRdb's annotation, not from the publication. Counted in this sample were about 43,000 clones; about 3.2% of them appeared once. 7.5% to 10% of the sample goes to the ten largest clones.

This sample is part of a study of metastatic and nonmetastatic thyroid tumors (dated by TCRdb to the early 2020s). For context, the study as a whole: Repertoires from peripheral blood and from tumor or nodule tissue samples of malignant and benign thyroid patients were compared. Overall study outcomes, separate from this receptor: In both blood and tumor samples, TCR beta diversity was reported to be significantly higher in malignant tumors than in benign nodules.

CDR1 and CDR2 were assigned from the germline V gene (reference sequence) as WNHNN and SYGVQD. V drops 1 base and J drops 6 bases, leaving 13 bases in between. The CDR3 runs 15 residues from the cysteine to the phenylalanine. The retained sequence is limited to the CDR3, 45 bases, with the frame set at the first base. None of the patients had been given any treatment before thyroid surgery. Using T-cell receptor beta sequencing, the researchers looked back retrospectively at clinical samples from patients, gathered between about 2011 and 2018. This receptor was obtained from a female donor with papillary thyroid cancer or a benign thyroid nodule (not recorded which). Some clones in this sample may be carry-over from other donors' samples. Source material: blood. The chain is assembled from TRBV10-1 and TRBJ2-1; no D gene is confidently identified. For the CDR3, the sequence is CASSEYDTPGNEQFF. The nucleotide sequence is TGCGCCAGCAGTGAGTACGACACTCCGGGCAATGAGCAGTTCTTC.